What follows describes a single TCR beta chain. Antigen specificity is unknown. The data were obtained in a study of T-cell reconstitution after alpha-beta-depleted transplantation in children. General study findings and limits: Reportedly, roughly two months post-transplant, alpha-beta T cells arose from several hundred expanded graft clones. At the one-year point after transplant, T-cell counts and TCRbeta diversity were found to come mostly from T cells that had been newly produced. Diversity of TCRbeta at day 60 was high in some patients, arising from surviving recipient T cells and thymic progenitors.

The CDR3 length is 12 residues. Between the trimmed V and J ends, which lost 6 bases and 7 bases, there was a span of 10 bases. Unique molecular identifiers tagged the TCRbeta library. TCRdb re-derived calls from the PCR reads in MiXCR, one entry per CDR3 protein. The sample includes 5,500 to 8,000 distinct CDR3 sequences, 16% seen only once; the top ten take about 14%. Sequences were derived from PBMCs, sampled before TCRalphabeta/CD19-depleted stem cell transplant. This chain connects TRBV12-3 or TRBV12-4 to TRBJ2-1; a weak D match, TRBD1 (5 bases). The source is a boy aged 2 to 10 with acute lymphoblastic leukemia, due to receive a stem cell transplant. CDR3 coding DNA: TGTGCCAGCAGCCCATCAGGGAATGAGCAGTTCTTC. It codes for CASSPSGNEQFF.